These 6 T cell receptor beta chains were all obtained from the same sample, sequenced in a study of blood T cell repertoires in COVID-19. Sequencing used immunoSEQ multiplex PCR; TCRdb keeps in-frame clones, though not all of them. This sample has some 260,000 clones, with approximately 77% found just once. The sequenced material came from peripheral blood. Every receptor here comes from a woman under 30 with acute or convalescent COVID-19.

V gene TRBV18 combines with J gene TRBJ2-3; no reliable D call. Trimming pared 3 bases from V and 1 base from J, leaving 11 bases between. Germline-derived CDR1 and CDR2 are KGHSH and LQKENI. The CDR3 runs 15 residues. The CDR3 is CASSPDLSGTDTQYF. The CDR3 bases are TGTGCCAGCTCACCCGATCTGAGCGGCACAGATACGCAGTATTTT. Full variable domain (remainder filled in from reference TRBV18 and TRBJ2-3): NAGVMQNPRHLVRRRGQEARLRCSPMKGHSHVYWYRQLPEEGLKFMVYLQKENIIDESGMPKERFSAEFPKEGPSILRIQQVVRGDSAAYFCASSPDLSGTDTQYFGPGTRLTVL.

This chain uses TRBV29-1 with TRBJ1-5, with a weak D call TRBD1 (6 bases). The CDR3 is made up of 13 amino acids. Germline CDR1 is SQVTM and CDR2 is ANQGSEA. V lost 6 bases and J 1 base, leaving 10 bases between the germline ends. This CDR3 is CSVLDRSNQPQHF. CDR3 DNA: TGCAGCGTCCTTGACAGGAGCAATCAGCCCCAGCATTTT.

The chain is built from TRBV2 and TRBJ1-2; D call uncertain. The ends were cut back, 1 base at V and 4 bases at J, with 4 bases in the middle. This CDR3 spans 12 amino acids. Germline V gene sequence: CDR1 SNHLY, CDR2 FYNNEI. The CDR3 DNA follows: TGTGCCAGCAGTGAAGGCGGCTATGGCTACACCTTC. It yields the protein CASSEGGYGYTF.

The V and J genes are TRBV7-2 and TRBJ2-2; D perhaps matches TRBD1 (6 bases). CDR1 is SGHTA and CDR2 is FQGNSA in the germline V gene. This CDR3 comprises 16 residues. V dropped 6 bases and J dropped 1 base, with 15 bases sitting between them. CDR3 loop: CASSIPGTMNTGELFF. CDR3 coding DNA: TGTGCCAGCAGTATACCGGGGACAATGAACACCGGGGAGCTGTTTTTT.

The V gene is TRBV9, the J gene TRBJ2-7, with 10 bases lining up with TRBD1. The germline gives CDR1 SGDLS, CDR2 YYNGEE. Trimming removed 4 bases from V and 7 bases from J; junction bases left unmatched: 8. This CDR3 is built from 14 residues. CDR3 in amino acids: CASSPPGQGREQYF. The CDR3 DNA reads TGTGCCAGCAGCCCCCCGGGACAGGGGCGAGAGCAGTACTTC. Looking up the rest from reference TRBV9 and TRBJ2-7 gives the full variable domain: DSGVTQTPKHLITATGQRVTLRCSPRSGDLSVYWYQQSLDQGLQFLIQYYNGEERAKGNILERFSAQQFPDLHSELNLSSLELGDSALYFCASSPPGQGREQYFGPGTRLTVT.

V usage is TRBV30 and J usage is TRBJ1-5; no clear D gene. This CDR3 comprises 15 residues. V lost 1 base, J lost 4 bases, and 14 bases lay in between. CDR1 is GTSNPN, CDR2 SVGIG, per germline (reference sequence). The CDR3 DNA is TGTGCCTGGAGTGAAGCCTCCCCGGGTAATCAGCCCCAGCATTTT. Protein sequence: CAWSEASPGNQPQHF.